The TCR beta chain described here comes from a study of tumor-infiltrating lymphocytes in primary liver carcinoma. Priming with a constant-region primer yielded TCR beta cDNA from 400 to 500 ng total RNA. Nested multiplex PCR, run for three rounds with slightly modified ARM-PCR, yielded TCR beta libraries. TCRdb redid the calling of the multiplex PCR reads with MiXCR, one entry per CDR3 protein. The sample carries under 90,000 distinct CDR3 sequences, around 70% recorded once. The study, taken as a whole, reports: A significantly higher top-250-clone fraction was found in tumors than in blood (p = 0.039).

Unsorted bulk tissue of roughly 17-33 mg yielded co-extracted RNA and DNA. Worth noting for this clonotype: The antigen remains unidentified.

Sequencing was performed on liver tumor tissue from sampling region 1. The subset here: tumor region T1, superior pole. The receptor comes from a man in his forties with primary liver carcinoma and hepatitis B virus infection.

The CDR3 reads CASSLFLAYGYTF. DNA for the CDR3: TGTGCCAGCAGCTTATTCCTAGCCTATGGCTACACCTTC. The chain uses TRBV7-2 and TRBJ1-2; the D is unclear. Between the trimmed V and J ends, which lost 2 bases and 4 bases, there was a span of 8 bases. This CDR3 spans 13 amino acids. Germline-derived CDR1 and CDR2 are SGHTA and FQGNSA.